This TCR beta chain was captured in a study of CD8 T cells in ankylosing spondylitis. Germline V gives CDR1 SGDLS, CDR2 YYNGEE. V lost 0 bases to trimming and J lost 0 bases, with 9 bases between them. The CDR3 consists of 15 residues. Quantitative 5'-RACE with molecular barcodes was used to make the TCR beta libraries. TCRdb called the 5' RACE reads again in MiXCR, with one record for every CDR3 protein. Counted here are about 42,000 distinct CDR3 sequences, about 4.2% occurring once; the ten biggest clones make up 4%. This clonotype occurred many times. Antigen specificity is unknown. Study-wide results and caveats: Matched ankylosing spondylitis synovial fluid reportedly contained a significantly enriched population of disease-linked clones. Several highly homologous variants made up a TCR beta motif, and this motif appeared characteristic of ankylosing spondylitis blood. Disease-linked clones, CD8+, were relatively rare in peripheral blood.

Sequenced sample: blood, either unsorted or a sorted T cell fraction (not recorded which). This sequence was found in a female donor with ankylosing spondylitis or in good health (not recorded which). This chain links TRBV9 with TRBJ1-2; D unresolved. In nucleotides, the CDR3 is TGTGCCAGCAGCGTAGGAACGACGCCTAACTATGGCTACACCTTC. The encoded protein is CASSVGTTPNYGYTF.